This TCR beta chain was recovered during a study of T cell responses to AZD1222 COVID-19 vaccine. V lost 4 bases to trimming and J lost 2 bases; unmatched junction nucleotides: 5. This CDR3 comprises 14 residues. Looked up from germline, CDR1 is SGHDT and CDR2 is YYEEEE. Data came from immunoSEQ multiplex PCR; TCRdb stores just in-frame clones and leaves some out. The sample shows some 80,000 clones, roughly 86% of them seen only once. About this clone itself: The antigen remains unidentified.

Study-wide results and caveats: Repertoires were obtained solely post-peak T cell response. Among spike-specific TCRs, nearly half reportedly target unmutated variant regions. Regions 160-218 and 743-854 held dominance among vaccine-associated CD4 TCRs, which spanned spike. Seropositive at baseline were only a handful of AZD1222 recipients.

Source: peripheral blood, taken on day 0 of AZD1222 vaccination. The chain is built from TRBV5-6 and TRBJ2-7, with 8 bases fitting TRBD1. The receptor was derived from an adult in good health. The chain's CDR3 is CASSEQGETYEQYF. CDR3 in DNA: TGTGCCAGCAGCGAACAGGGGGAGACCTACGAGCAGTACTTC.